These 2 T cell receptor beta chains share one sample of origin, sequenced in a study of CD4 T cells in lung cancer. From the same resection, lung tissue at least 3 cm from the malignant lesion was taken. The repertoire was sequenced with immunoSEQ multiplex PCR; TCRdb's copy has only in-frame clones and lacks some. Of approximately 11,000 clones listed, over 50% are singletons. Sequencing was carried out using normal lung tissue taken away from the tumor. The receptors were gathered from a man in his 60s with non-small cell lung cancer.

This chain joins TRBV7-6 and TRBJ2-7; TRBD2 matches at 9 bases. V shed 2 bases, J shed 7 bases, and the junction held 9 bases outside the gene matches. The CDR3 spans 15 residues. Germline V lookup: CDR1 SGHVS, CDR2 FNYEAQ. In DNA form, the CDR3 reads TGTGCCAGCAGCTTATCGGCGGGAGGGCCAGGGGAGCAGTACTTC. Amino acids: CASSLSAGGPGEQYF.

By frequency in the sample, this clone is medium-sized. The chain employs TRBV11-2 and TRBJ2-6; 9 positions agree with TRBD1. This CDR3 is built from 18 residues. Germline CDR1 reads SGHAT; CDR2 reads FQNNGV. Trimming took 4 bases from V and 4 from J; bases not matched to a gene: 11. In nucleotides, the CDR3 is TGTGCCAGCAGCTCATACGGGACAGGGAAAGTCGGGGCCAACGTCCTGACTTTC. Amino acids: CASSSYGTGKVGANVLTF.